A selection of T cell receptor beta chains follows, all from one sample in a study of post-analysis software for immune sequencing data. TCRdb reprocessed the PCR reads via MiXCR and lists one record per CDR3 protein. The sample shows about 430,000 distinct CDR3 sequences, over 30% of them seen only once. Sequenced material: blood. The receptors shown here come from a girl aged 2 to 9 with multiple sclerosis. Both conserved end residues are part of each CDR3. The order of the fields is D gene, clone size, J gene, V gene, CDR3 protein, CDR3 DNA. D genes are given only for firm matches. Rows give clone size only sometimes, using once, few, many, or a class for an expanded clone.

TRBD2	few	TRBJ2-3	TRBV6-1	CASSRLAGGTDTQYF	TGTGCCAGCAGTCGGCTAGCGGGAGGCACAGATACGCAGTATTTT
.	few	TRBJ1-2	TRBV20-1	CSAPLNYGYTF	TGCAGTGCTCCACTTAACTATGGCTACACCTTC
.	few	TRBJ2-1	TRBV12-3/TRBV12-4	CASSLESSYNGQFF	TGTGCCAGCAGTTTAGAAAGCTCCTACAATGGGCAGTTCTTC
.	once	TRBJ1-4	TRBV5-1	CASSLESGNEKLFF	TGCGCCAGCAGCTTGGAGTCGGGTAATGAAAAACTGTTTTTT
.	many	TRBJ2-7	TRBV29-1	CSVESAANSYEQYF	TGCAGCGTTGAGTCGGCAGCCAACTCCTACGAGCAGTACTTC
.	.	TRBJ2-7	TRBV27	CASGSGSYEQYF	TGTGCCAGCGGCAGCGGATCCTACGAGCAGTACTTC
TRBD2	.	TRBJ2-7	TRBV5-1	CATHRLAGTSGFYEQYF	TGCGCCACCCATCGACTAGCGGGTACTTCCGGGTTCTACGAGCAGTACTTC
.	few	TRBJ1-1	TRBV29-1	CSVEVAIPNTEAFF	TGCAGCGTTGAGGTGGCCATACCCAACACTGAAGCTTTCTTT
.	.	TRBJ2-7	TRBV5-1	CASSLIGTSYSYEQYF	TGCGCCAGCAGCTTGATCGGGACATCCTACTCCTACGAGCAGTACTTC
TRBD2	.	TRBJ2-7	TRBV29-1	CSVEYAAGESYEQYF	TGCAGCGTTGAATATGCAGCGGGAGAGAGCTACGAGCAGTACTTC
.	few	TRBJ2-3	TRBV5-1	CASSLHGGTDTQYF	TGCGCCAGCAGCTTGCATGGGGGAACAGATACGCAGTATTTT
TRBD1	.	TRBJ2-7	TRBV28	CASSWDRATYEQYF	TGTGCCAGCAGTTGGGACAGGGCTACGTACGAGCAGTACTTC
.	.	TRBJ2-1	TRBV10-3	CAISKEGAFSYNEQFF	TGTGCCATCAGTAAAGAGGGAGCCTTCTCCTACAATGAGCAGTTCTTC
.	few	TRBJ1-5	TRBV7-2	CASSLVQGGCQPQHF	TGTGCCAGCAGCTTAGTACAGGGAGGGTGTCAGCCCCAGCATTTT
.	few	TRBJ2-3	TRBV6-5	CASSYSTAMIDTQYF	TGTGCCAGCAGTTACTCGACGGCTATGATTGATACGCAGTATTTT
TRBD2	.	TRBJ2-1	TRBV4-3	CASSHRRDYTAYNEQFF	TGCGCCAGCAGCCACCGACGGGACTACACGGCCTACAATGAGCAGTTCTTC
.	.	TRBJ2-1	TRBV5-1	CASSLAQGTNEQFF	TGCGCCAGCAGCTTGGCGCAGGGTACCAATGAGCAGTTCTTC
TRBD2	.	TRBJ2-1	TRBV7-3	CASSSGRLAGGREQFF	TGTGCCAGCAGCTCCGGGAGACTAGCGGGAGGGCGTGAGCAGTTCTTC